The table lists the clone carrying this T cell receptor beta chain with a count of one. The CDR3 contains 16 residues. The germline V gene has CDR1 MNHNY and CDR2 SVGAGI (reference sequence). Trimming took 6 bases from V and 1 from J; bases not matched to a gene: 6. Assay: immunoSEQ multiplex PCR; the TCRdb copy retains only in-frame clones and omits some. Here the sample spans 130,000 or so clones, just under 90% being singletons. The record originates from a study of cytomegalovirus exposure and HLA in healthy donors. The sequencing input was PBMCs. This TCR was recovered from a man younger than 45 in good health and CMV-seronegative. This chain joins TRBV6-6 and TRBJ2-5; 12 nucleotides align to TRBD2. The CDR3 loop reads CASRTLAGGFQETQYF. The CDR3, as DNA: TGTGCCAGCAGGACCCTAGCGGGGGGGTTCCAAGAGACCCAGTACTTC.